The next 3 T cell receptor beta chains were all read from a single sample in a study of pediatric ulcerative colitis. The method was immunoSEQ multiplex PCR; TCRdb's version includes in-frame clones alone and lacks a portion of them. The data hold 55,000 to 65,000 clones, with 70% to 85% observed a single time. Sequencing was performed on blood. The receptors stem from a boy under 18 with moderate ulcerative colitis.

The chain is built from TRBV7-9 and TRBJ2-7; D not resolved. The length of the CDR3 is 15 residues. Germline-derived CDR1 and CDR2 are SEHNR and FQNEAQ (reference sequence). Trimming left V 5 bases short and J 2 bases short, with 16 bases between. The CDR3 DNA reads TGTGCCAGCAGCCCTTGGCGAGACAAAGCCTACGAGCAGTACTTC. It is translated as CASSPWRDKAYEQYF.

The genes are TRBV4-3 and TRBJ2-3; 12 bases fit TRBD2. The CDR3 spans 16 residues. J was trimmed by 2 bases and V by 4 bases; bases with no gene match: 4. In germline, CDR1 is LGHNA, CDR2 YSLEER. CDR3: CASSPGLAGITDTQYF. The DNA of the CDR3 is TGCGCCAGCAGCCCTGGACTAGCGGGGATCACAGATACGCAGTATTTT.

The chain recombines TRBV6-1 with TRBJ2-3; D is tentatively TRBD1 or TRBD2 (6 bases each). In germline, CDR1 is MNHNS, CDR2 SASEGT. This CDR3 is 16 amino acids long. V shed 2 bases and J shed 3 bases, with 15 bases lying between them. The CDR3 DNA is TGTGCCAGCAGTGAATATCAGGGGAGGTCGACAGATACGCAGTATTTT. The encoded protein is CASSEYQGRSTDTQYF.